This TCR beta chain was obtained from a study of blood T cell repertoires in COVID-19. Background on the study: Spain, Italy and the United States supplied samples that represented acute and convalescent COVID-19.

Sequenced by immunoSEQ multiplex PCR; TCRdb stores in-frame clones only, minus some. The data contain over 200,000 clones, about 91% of them singletons. The clonotype originates from a person aged 18-35 years with COVID-19, enrolled during active disease. The material sequenced was peripheral blood.

In DNA, the CDR3 is TGTGCCAGCAGTCCCGGACTAGCGACGGCCCATGAGCAGTTCTTC. Its translation: CASSPGLATAHEQFF. The chain is built from TRBV6-5 and TRBJ2-1; the match to TRBD2 covers 9 bases. The CDR3 is 15 amino acids. CDR1 MNHEY and CDR2 SVGAGI come from the germline V gene. V lost 5 bases to trimming and J lost 8 bases; unmatched junction nucleotides: 10.